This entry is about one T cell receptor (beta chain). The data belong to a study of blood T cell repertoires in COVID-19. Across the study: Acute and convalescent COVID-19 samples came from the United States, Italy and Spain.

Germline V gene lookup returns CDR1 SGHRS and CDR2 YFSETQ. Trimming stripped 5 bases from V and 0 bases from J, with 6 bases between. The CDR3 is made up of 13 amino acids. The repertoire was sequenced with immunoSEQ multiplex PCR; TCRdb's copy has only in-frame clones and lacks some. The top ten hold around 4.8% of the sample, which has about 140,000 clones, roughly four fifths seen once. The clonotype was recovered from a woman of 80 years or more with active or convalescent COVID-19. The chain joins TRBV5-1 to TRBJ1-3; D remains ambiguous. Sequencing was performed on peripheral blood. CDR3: CASRLYSGNTIYF. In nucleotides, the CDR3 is TGCGCCAGCAGGCTCTACTCTGGAAACACCATATATTTT.